A single sample is the source of the 23 T cell receptor beta chains below, sequenced in a study of blood T cell repertoires in COVID-19. Clones were sequenced by immunoSEQ multiplex PCR, and TCRdb holds only the in-frame ones, with some missing. The sample consists of under 300,000 clones, roughly 89% of them appearing once. The sequencing sample was made of peripheral blood. The receptor set was obtained from a middle-aged woman who had recovered from COVID-19.

This clone was detected once. This chain uses TRBV6-5 with TRBJ2-7; D is possibly TRBD1 (6 bases). The germline V gene has CDR1 MNHEY and CDR2 SVGAGI. The CDR3 spans 14 residues. V shed 2 bases and J shed 4 bases, with 12 bases lying between them. The CDR3 nucleotides read TGTGCCAGCAGTTACGGGACATCGGGGTACGAGCAGTACGTC. Its translation is CASSYGTSGYEQYV.

The chain links TRBV6-4 to TRBJ2-3, with 14 nucleotides matching TRBD2. The CDR3 consists of 17 residues. Germline trimming cut 4 bases from V and 4 bases from J; bases unmatched to any gene: 7. Germline V lookup: CDR1 MRHNA, CDR2 SNTAGT. The CDR3 is CASSVGLAGELADTQYF. The CDR3 nucleotides read TGTGCCAGCAGTGTGGGACTAGCGGGAGAACTAGCAGATACGCAGTATTTT.

The chain links TRBV29-1 to TRBJ2-7; 12 nucleotides align to TRBD2. V lost 4 bases to trimming and J lost 6 bases; unmatched junction nucleotides: 13. Germline CDR1 SQVTM, CDR2 ANQGSEA. The CDR3 is 16 amino acids. The CDR3 loop reads CSVGLAGAFNPGEQYF. The DNA for the CDR3 is TGCAGCGTTGGACTAGCGGGGGCGTTTAATCCCGGCGAGCAGTACTTC.

The genes are TRBV20-1 and TRBJ1-1; possibly TRBD1 for D (5 bases). The CDR3 covers 11 residues. V was pared by 1 base and J by 12 bases, with 12 bases between. Germline V gene lookup returns CDR1 DFQATT and CDR2 SNEGSKA (reference sequence). In DNA form, the CDR3 reads TGCAGTGCTAGAGGGGGCGCAGGAACTTTCTTT. Translation: CSARGGAGTFF.

The V gene is TRBV12-2, the J gene TRBJ2-2; TRBD2 was called by the table and not checked on the DNA. TRBV12-2 is tagged as a pseudogene. The CDR3 totals 16 residues. The DNA of the CDR3 is TGTGCAAGTCGCTTAGGTTGGGAGGGAAGCACCGGGGAGCTGTTTTTT. It translates to CASRLGWEGSTGELFF.

The chain carries TRBV19 and TRBJ2-1; D is uncertain. Germline V gene sequence: CDR1 LNHDA, CDR2 SQIVND (reference sequence). The CDR3 consists of 18 residues. Deletions cut 0 bases from V and 0 bases from J, with 15 bases between. CDR3 residues: CASSIDPLEALSYNEQFF. The CDR3 region has the DNA TGTGCCAGTAGTATAGATCCCCTAGAGGCCCTCTCCTACAATGAGCAGTTCTTC.

This rearrangement joins TRBV30 to TRBJ1-1, with TRBD1 identical over 9 bases. CDR1 and CDR2 from the germline V gene are GTSNPN and SVGIG (reference sequence). The CDR3 has 13 residues. Unmatched junction bases numbered 4, after V lost 2 bases and J lost 6 bases. CDR3 nucleotides: TGTGCCTGGAGTCCACGACAGGGGGCTGAAGCTTTCTTT. Protein product: CAWSPRQGAEAFF.

The chain is built from TRBV15 and TRBJ2-7; 10 nucleotides line up with TRBD2. Germline CDR1 reads LNHNV; CDR2 reads YYDKDF (reference sequence). There are 18 residues in the CDR3. The V gene end was trimmed by 0 bases and the J gene end by 3 bases; junction bases not matched to a gene: 11. CDR3 sequence: CATSRDYSGRAKSYEQYV. The CDR3 nucleotides are TGTGCCACCAGCAGAGATTACAGCGGGAGGGCTAAGAGCTACGAGCAGTACGTC.

The genes are TRBV9 and TRBJ2-5; 7 bases are a match to TRBD1. CDR1 SGDLS and CDR2 YYNGEE come from the germline V gene. V dropped 4 bases and J dropped 0; count of bases not matched to a gene: 6. CDR3 length equals 15 residues. The CDR3 reads CASSQGEVDQETQYF. The CDR3 bases are TGTGCCAGCAGCCAGGGGGAAGTGGACCAAGAGACCCAGTACTTC. The full variable domain, completed using reference TRBV9 and TRBJ2-5, is DSGVTQTPKHLITATGQRVTLRCSPRSGDLSVYWYQQSLDQGLQFLIQYYNGEERAKGNILERFSAQQFPDLHSELNLSSLELGDSALYFCASSQGEVDQETQYFGPGTRLLVL.

The chain combines TRBV7-2 with TRBJ2-7; TRBD1 matches at 7 bases. V lost 3 bases and J lost 4; bases outside the gene matches: 3. Germline loops: CDR1 SGHTA, CDR2 FQGNSA. This CDR3 has 13 residues. The CDR3 loop is CASSLDRSYEQYV. CDR3 DNA: TGTGCCAGCAGCTTGGACAGGTCTTACGAGCAGTACGTC.

CDR3 in amino acids: CASSSIGGGSPLHF. In DNA, the CDR3 is TGTGCCAGCAGCTCAATCGGCGGTGGCTCACCCCTCCACTTT. This rearrangement joins TRBV7-6 to TRBJ1-6; no firm D call. The V and J ends lost 4 bases and 10 bases respectively, with 14 bases between them. Looked up from germline, CDR1 is SGHVS and CDR2 is FNYEAQ. The CDR3 covers 14 residues.

V gene TRBV6-4 combines with J gene TRBJ1-1, with 9 positions matching TRBD1. The V segment lost 7 bases and the J segment 5 bases; nucleotides outside the gene matches: 11. Germline-derived CDR1 and CDR2 are MRHNA and SNTAGT. The CDR3 length is 15 residues. CDR3 nucleotides: TGTGCCAGCAACAAGAGGACAGGGGCGGGGACTGAAGCTTTCTTT. The encoded protein is CASNKRTGAGTEAFF.

This clone has only a few counts. The chain is built from TRBV28 and TRBJ1-5, with D unclear. The CDR3 totals 12 residues. CDR1 is MDHEN, CDR2 SYDVKM, per germline. Deletions cut 7 bases from V and 6 bases from J, with 10 bases between. The DNA for the CDR3 is TGTGCCAGCATAAGCGGCGTTCAGCCCCAGCATTTT. Residues: CASISGVQPQHF.

This chain connects TRBV7-2 to TRBJ2-5; D ambiguous. V lost 2 bases and J lost 5, with 9 bases in between. CDR3 length: 13 residues. Germline CDR1 is SGHTA and CDR2 is FQGNSA. The CDR3 nucleotides are TGTGCCAGCAGCTTATTAACACATGAGACCCAGTACTTC. As protein: CASSLLTHETQYF.

The chain recombines TRBV14 with TRBJ2-4, with TRBD2 matching 11 bases. CDR3 length: 14 amino acids. Germline assignment: CDR1 SGHDN and CDR2 FVKESK. With V trimmed by 2 bases and J by 10 bases, 4 bases remained unmatched. The CDR3 coding sequence is TGTGCCAGCAGCCAACTAGCGGGAGGTTATATTCAGTACTTC. Translating gives CASSQLAGGYIQYF.

In nucleotides, the CDR3 is TGTGCCAGCAGTTTAATGTACAGGGGTGCTGAAGCTTTCTTT. It is translated as CASSLMYRGAEAFF. V is TRBV27 and J is TRBJ1-1, with TRBD1 matching over 7 bases. This CDR3 is 14 amino acids long. V gave up 2 bases and J gave up 6 bases; unmatched junction bases: 6. Germline loops: CDR1 MNHEY, CDR2 SMNVEV (reference sequence).

This chain links TRBV13 with TRBJ2-1; 7 bases line up with TRBD2. The CDR3 length is 15 residues. V gave up 6 bases and J gave up 4 bases; unmatched junction bases: 9. Germline V CDR1 and CDR2: PRHDT, FYEKMQ (reference sequence). The CDR3 DNA sequence: TGTGCCAGCAGGCCCCTTGGCGGGGGATACAATGAGCAGTTCTTC. Its translation: CASRPLGGGYNEQFF. The full variable domain, in which reference TRBV13 and TRBJ2-1 provide the parts outside the CDR3, is AAGVIQSPRHLIKEKRETATLKCYPIPRHDTVYWYQQGPGQDPQFLISFYEKMQSDKGSIPDRFSAQQFSDYHSELNMSSLELGDSALYFCASRPLGGGYNEQFFGPGTRLTVL.

The V call is TRBV28, the J call TRBJ1-2; D not certain. V lost 6 bases to trimming and J lost 7 bases, with 15 bases between them. Germline CDR1 and CDR2: MDHEN and SYDVKM. The CDR3 sequence is 13 residues long. The CDR3, as DNA: TGTGCCAGCAGCTACGAGGGCTTCGGTGGCTACACCTTC. It translates to CASSYEGFGGYTF.

The chain recombines TRBV12-3 or TRBV12-4 with TRBJ1-2, with TRBD1 matching over 9 bases. This CDR3 has 13 residues. Unmatched junction bases numbered 4, after V lost 6 bases and J lost 5 bases. The CDR3 sequence: CASSQGQGYGYTF. The CDR3 nucleotides are TGTGCCAGCAGCCAGGGACAGGGTTATGGCTACACCTTC.

V is TRBV7-5 and J is TRBJ2-1; the table names TRBD1, a call not compared with the DNA. TRBV7-5 is a pseudogene. CDR3 length equals 13 residues. The CDR3 region has the DNA TGTGCCAGAAGCCCGCCAGCCTACAATGAGCAGTTCTTC. Translating gives CARSPPAYNEQFF.

This rearrangement joins TRBV30 to TRBJ2-1, with 9 positions matching TRBD2. V was clipped by 0 bases and J by 9 bases; unmatched bases: 9. Germline V lookup: CDR1 GTSNPN, CDR2 SVGIG (reference sequence). The CDR3 consists of 15 residues. CDR3 in amino acids: CAWSVSAGGPTEQFF. The CDR3 DNA follows: TGTGCCTGGAGTGTATCTGCGGGAGGGCCCACTGAGCAGTTCTTC.

The chain carries TRBV28 and TRBJ2-1; 9 bases match TRBD2. The CDR3 spans 16 residues. J was trimmed by 5 bases and V by 6 bases; bases with no gene match: 11. Germline V gives CDR1 MDHEN, CDR2 SYDVKM. The CDR3 protein is CASSRPSGGGDNEQFF. CDR3 bases: TGTGCCAGCAGCCGCCCCTCCGGCGGGGGGGACAATGAGCAGTTCTTC. Drawing the rest from reference TRBV28 and TRBJ2-1, the complete variable domain is DVKVTQSSRYLVKRTGEKVFLECVQDMDHENMFWYRQDPGLGLRLIYFSYDVKMKEKGDIPEGYSVSREKKERFSLILESASTNQTSMYLCASSRPSGGGDNEQFFGPGTRLTVL.

The chain has TRBV19 and TRBJ2-2; the match to TRBD1 covers 7 bases. The V gene's germline CDR1 is LNHDA and CDR2 SQIVND (reference sequence). This CDR3 comprises 15 residues. V trimming: 5 bases; J trimming: 5 bases; junction bases outside the gene matches: 8. The CDR3 DNA sequence: TGTGCCAGTAGTCTCGGACAGGCGTCGACCGGGGAGCTGTTTTTT. Protein: CASSLGQASTGELFF.